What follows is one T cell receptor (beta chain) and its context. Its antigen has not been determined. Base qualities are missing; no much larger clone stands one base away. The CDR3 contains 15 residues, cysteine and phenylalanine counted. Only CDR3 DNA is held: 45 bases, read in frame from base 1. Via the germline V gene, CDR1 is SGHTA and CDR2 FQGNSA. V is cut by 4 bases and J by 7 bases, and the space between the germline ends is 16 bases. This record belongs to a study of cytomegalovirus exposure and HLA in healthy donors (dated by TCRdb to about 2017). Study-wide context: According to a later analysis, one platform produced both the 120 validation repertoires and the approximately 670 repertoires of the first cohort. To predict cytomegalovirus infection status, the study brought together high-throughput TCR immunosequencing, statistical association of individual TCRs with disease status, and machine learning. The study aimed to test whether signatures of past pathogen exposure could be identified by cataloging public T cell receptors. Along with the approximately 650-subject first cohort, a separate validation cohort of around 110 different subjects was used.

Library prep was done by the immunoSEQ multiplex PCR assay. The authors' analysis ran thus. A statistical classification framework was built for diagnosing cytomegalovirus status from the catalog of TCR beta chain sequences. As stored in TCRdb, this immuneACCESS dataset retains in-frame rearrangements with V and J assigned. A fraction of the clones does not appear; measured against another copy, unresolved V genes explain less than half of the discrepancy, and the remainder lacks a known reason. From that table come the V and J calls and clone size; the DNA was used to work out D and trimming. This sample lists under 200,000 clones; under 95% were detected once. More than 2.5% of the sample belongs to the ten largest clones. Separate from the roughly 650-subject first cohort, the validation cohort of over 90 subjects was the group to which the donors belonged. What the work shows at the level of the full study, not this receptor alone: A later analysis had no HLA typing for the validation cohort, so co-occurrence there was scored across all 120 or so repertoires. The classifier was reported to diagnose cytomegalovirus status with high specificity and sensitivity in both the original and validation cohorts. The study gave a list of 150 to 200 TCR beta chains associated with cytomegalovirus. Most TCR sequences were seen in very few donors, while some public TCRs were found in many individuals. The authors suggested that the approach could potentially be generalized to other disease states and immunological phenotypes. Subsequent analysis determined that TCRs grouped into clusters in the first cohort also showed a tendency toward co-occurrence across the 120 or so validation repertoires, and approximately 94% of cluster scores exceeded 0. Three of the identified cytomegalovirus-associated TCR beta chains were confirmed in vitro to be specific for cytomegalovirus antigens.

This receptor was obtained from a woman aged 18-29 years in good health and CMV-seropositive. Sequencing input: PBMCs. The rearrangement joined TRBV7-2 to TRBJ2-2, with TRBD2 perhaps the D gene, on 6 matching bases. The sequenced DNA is TGTGCCAGCAGCTCTTTGGGGGGAGGAAACGGGGAGCTGTTTTTT. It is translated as CASSSLGGGNGELFF.